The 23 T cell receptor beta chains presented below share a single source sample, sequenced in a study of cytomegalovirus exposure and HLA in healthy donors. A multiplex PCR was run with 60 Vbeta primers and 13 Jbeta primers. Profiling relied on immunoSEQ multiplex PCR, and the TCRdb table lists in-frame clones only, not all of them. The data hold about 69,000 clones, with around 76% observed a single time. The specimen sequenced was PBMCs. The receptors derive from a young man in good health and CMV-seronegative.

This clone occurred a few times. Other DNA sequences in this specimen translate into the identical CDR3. The CDR3 bases are TGTGCCTGGAGTCCGACACAGGATACGCAGTATTTT. It codes for CAWSPTQDTQYF. The V gene is TRBV30, the J gene TRBJ2-3; D remains ambiguous. V was clipped by 2 bases and J by 6 bases, with 9 bases between them. Germline V CDR1 and CDR2: GTSNPN, SVGIG (reference sequence). The CDR3 consists of 12 residues.

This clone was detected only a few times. CDR3 region: CASSLGLAGRKNTGELFF. The CDR3 coding sequence is TGTGCCAGCAGCCTAGGACTAGCGGGGCGAAAGAACACCGGGGAGCTGTTTTTT. V is TRBV5-6 and J is TRBJ2-2, with 12 positions matching TRBD2. The V gene end was trimmed by 4 bases and the J gene end by 1 base; junction bases not matched to a gene: 8. The germline gives CDR1 SGHDT, CDR2 YYEEEE. CDR3 length: 18 residues.

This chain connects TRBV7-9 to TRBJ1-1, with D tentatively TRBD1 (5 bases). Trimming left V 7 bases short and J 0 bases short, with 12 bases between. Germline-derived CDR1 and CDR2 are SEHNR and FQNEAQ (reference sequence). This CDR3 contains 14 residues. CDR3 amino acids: CASTKDTLNTEAFF. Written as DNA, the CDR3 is TGTGCCAGCACCAAGGACACACTGAACACTGAAGCTTTCTTT.

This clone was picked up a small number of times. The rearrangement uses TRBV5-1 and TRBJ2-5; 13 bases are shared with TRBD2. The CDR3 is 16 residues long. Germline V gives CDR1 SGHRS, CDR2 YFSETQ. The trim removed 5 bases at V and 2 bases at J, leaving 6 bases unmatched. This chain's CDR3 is CASRAGTSGDQETQYF. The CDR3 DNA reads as TGCGCCAGCAGAGCCGGGACTAGCGGGGATCAAGAGACCCAGTACTTC.

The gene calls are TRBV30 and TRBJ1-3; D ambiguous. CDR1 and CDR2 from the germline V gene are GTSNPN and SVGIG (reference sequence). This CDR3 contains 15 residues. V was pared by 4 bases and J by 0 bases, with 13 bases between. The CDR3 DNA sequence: TGTGCCTGGACCGAGACATTCCACTCTGGAAACACCATATATTTT. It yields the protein CAWTETFHSGNTIYF.

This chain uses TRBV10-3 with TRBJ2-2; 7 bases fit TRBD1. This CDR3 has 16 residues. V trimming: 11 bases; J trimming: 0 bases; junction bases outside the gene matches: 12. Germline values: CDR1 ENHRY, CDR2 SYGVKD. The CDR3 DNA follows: TGTGCCGCATCAAAAGGGGGACAGCCGAACACCGGGGAGCTGTTTTTT. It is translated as CAASKGGQPNTGELFF.

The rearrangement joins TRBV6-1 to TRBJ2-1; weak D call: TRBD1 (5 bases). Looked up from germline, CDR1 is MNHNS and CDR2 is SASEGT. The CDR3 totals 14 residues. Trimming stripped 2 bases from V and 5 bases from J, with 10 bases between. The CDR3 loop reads CASSERQGDNEQFF. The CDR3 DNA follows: TGTGCCAGCAGTGAAAGGCAGGGCGACAATGAGCAGTTCTTC.

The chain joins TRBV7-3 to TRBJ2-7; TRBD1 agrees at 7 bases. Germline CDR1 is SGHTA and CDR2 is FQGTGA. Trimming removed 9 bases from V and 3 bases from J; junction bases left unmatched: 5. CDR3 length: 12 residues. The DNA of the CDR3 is TGTGCCAGACCGAGGGACAGCTACGAGCAGTACTTC. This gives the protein CARPRDSYEQYF.

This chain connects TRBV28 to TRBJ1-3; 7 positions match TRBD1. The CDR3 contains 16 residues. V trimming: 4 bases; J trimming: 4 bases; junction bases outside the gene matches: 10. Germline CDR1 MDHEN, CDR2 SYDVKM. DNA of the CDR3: TGTGCCAGCAGTTCCCTTTCCGGGACAGTAGGAAACACCATATATTTT. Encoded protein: CASSSLSGTVGNTIYF. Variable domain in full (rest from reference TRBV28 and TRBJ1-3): DVKVTQSSRYLVKRTGEKVFLECVQDMDHENMFWYRQDPGLGLRLIYFSYDVKMKEKGDIPEGYSVSREKKERFSLILESASTNQTSMYLCASSSLSGTVGNTIYFGEGSWLTVV.

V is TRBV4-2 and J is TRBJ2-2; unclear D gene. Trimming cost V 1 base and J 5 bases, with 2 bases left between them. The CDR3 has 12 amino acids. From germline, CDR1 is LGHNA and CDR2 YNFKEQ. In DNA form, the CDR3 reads TGTGCCAGCAGCCAAGTAACCGGGGAGCTGTTTTTT. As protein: CASSQVTGELFF.

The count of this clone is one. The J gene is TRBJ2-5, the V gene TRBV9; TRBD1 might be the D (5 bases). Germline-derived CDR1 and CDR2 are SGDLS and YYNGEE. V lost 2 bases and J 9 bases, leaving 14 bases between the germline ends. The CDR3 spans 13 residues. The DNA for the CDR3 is TGTGCCAGCAGCGTCGGCGAAGGGGTGGCCCAGTACTTC. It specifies CASSVGEGVAQYF.

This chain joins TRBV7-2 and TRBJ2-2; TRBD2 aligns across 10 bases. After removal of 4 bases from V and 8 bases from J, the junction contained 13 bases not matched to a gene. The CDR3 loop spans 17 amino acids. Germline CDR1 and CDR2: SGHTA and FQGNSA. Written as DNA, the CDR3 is TGTGCCAGCAGCTCCCCCCAAGCGGGGGGGCCGACAGGGGAGCTGTTTTTT. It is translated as CASSSPQAGGPTGELFF. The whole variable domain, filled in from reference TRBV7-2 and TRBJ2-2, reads GAGVSQSPSNKVTEKGKDVELRCDPISGHTALYWYRQSLGQGLEFLIYFQGNSAPDKSGLPSDRFSAERTGGSVSTLTIQRTQQEDSAVYLCASSSPQAGGPTGELFFGEGSRLTVL.

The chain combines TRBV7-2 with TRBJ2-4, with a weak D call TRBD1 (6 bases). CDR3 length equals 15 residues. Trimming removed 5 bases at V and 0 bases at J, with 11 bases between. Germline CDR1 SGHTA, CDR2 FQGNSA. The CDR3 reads CASSPQGKAKNIQYF. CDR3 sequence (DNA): TGTGCCAGCAGCCCACAGGGAAAAGCCAAAAACATTCAGTACTTC.

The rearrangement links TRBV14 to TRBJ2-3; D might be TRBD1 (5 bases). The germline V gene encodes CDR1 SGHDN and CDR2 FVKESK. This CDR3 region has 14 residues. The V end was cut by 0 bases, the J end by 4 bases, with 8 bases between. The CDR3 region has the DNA TGTGCCAGCAGCCAAGATTTAGGGGCAGATACGCAGTATTTT. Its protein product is CASSQDLGADTQYF.

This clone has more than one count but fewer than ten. Here the CDR3 DNA reads TGTGCCAGCAGGGATCCGGGACAGGACTATGGCTACACCTTC. It encodes CASRDPGQDYGYTF. The rearrangement uses TRBV7-2 and TRBJ1-2; TRBD1 matches 8 bases. The CDR3 has 14 residues. The V gene's germline CDR1 is SGHTA and CDR2 FQGNSA. Losses at the gene ends were 6 bases for V and 3 bases for J; bases not matched to a gene: 6.

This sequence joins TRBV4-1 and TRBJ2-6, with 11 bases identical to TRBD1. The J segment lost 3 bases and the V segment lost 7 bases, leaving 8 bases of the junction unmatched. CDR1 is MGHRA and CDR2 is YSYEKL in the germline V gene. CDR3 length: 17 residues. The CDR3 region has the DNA TGCGCCAGCAATGGAGGACAGGGGGCTAATGGGGCCAACGTCCTGACTTTC. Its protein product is CASNGGQGANGANVLTF.

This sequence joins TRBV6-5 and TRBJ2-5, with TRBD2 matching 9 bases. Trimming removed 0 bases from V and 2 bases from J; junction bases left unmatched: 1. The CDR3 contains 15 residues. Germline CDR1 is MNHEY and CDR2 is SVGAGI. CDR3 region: CASSYSLAGQETQYF. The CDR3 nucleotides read TGTGCCAGCAGTTACTCGCTAGCGGGACAAGAGACCCAGTACTTC.

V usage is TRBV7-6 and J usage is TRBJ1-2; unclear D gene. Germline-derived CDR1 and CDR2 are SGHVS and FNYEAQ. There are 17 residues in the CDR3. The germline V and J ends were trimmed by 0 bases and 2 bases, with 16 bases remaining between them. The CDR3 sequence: CASSLAPSSSFNYGYTF. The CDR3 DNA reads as TGTGCCAGCAGCTTAGCGCCGTCGTCGAGCTTCAACTATGGCTACACCTTC.

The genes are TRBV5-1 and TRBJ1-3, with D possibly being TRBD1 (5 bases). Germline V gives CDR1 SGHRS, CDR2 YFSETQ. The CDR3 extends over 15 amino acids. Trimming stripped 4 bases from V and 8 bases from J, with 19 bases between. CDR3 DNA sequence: TGCGCCAGCAGCCTAAAAGGGACTGGGGAAGACACCATATATTTT. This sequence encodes CASSLKGTGEDTIYF.

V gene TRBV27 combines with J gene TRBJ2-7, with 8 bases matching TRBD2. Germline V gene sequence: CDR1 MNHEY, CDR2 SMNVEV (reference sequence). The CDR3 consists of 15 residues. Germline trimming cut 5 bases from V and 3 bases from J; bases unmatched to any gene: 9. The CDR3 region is CASSPRLAGYYEQYF. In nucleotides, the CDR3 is TGTGCCAGCAGTCCCCGCCTAGCGGGTTACTACGAGCAGTACTTC.

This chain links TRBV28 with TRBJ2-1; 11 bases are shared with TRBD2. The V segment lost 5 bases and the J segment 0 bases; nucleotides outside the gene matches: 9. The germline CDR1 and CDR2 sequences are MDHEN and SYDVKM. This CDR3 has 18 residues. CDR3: CASSHLLAGDLSYNEQFF. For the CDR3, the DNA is TGTGCCAGCAGTCATTTACTAGCGGGGGATCTCTCCTACAATGAGCAGTTCTTC.

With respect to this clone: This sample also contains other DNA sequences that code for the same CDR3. The CDR3 DNA follows: TGTGCCAGTAGTCCCCCGATCGGAGTCTCTGGAAACACCATATATTTT. Amino acids: CASSPPIGVSGNTIYF. The chain employs TRBV28 and TRBJ1-3; D uncertain. The germline gives CDR1 MDHEN, CDR2 SYDVKM. This CDR3 is 16 amino acids long. Deletions cut 9 bases from V and 0 bases from J, with 18 bases between.

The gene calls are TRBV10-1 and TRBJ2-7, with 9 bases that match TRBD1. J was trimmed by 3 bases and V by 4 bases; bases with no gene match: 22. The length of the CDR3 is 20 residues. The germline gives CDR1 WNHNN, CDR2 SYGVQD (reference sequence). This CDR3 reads CASSGDREADSTQIYYEQYF. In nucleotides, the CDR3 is TGCGCCAGCAGTGGGGACAGGGAGGCCGATTCAACCCAAATCTACTACGAGCAGTACTTC.